The TCR beta chain under discussion was sequenced for a study of vaccination and CD4 T cells after COVID-19. Findings and caveats of the study: Median roughly 86% of reactive clones detected in convalescent patients emerged only post-vaccination.

About this clonotype: Its antigen is currently unknown.

This sample's treatment: roughly 11-day PBMC culture with coronavirus spike peptide pools or control peptides (ViraFEST assay). At the Johns Hopkins FTIC core, DNA taken from cultured CD4+ T cells was sequenced by way of the Oncomine TCR Beta short-read assay. TCRdb re-derived calls from the PCR reads in MiXCR, one entry per CDR3 protein. The sample holds several thousand distinct CDR3 sequences, 55% to 60% seen once. Germline values: CDR1 DFQATT, CDR2 SNEGSKA (reference sequence). The V and J ends lost 1 base and 10 bases, in that order; junction bases with no gene match: 21. The CDR3 spans 19 residues.

The specimen was CD4+ T cells from blood, cultured in vitro. The clonotype was recovered from a human donor who had recovered from COVID-19. The chain employs TRBV20-1 and TRBJ1-6; 8 nucleotides agree with TRBD1. CDR3: CSARVSSGVFDRGSSPLHF. The CDR3 region has the DNA TGCAGTGCTAGAGTTAGCTCGGGGGTTTTTGACAGGGGATCCTCACCCCTCCACTTT.